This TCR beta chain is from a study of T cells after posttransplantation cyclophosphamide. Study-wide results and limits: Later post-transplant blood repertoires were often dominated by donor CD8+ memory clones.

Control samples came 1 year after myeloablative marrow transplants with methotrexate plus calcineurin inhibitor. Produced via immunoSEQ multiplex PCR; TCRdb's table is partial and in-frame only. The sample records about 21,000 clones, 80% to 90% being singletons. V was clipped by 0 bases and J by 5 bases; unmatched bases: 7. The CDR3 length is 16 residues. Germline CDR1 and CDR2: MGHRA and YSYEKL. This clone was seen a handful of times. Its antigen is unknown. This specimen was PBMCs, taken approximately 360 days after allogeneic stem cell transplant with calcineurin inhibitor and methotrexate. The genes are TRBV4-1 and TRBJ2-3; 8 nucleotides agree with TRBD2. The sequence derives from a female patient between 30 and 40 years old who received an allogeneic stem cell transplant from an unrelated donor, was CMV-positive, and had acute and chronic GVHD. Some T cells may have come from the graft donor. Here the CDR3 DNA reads TGCGCCAGCAGCCAAGAGGGGACTAGTAGTAGAGATACGCAGTATTTT. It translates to CASSQEGTSSRDTQYF.